A selection of T cell receptor beta chains follows, all from one sample in a study of T cell responses to AZD1222 COVID-19 vaccine. Repertoires were generated with immunoSEQ multiplex PCR, while TCRdb's copy carries only in-frame clones and drops some. The sample records tens of thousands of clones, about 90% being singletons. The material was peripheral blood, obtained on day 0 of AZD1222 vaccination. These receptor sequences come from an adult in good health. Both conserved end residues are trimmed from each CDR3.

>TRBV5-1|TRBJ1-4
ASSLGDRVRGEKLF
>TRBV9|TRBJ1-6
ASSVAGINSPLH
>TRBV5-1|TRBJ2-3
ASSPLGITDTQY
>TRBV18|TRBJ2-1
ASSPPGVYNEQF
>TRBV7-2|TRBJ2-3
ASSPGQGGDTQY
>TRBV29-1|TRBJ2-3
SASGSGGGSASTDTQY
>TRBV5-1|TRBJ2-1
ASSPGLENEQF
>TRBV9|TRBJ2-3
ASSLYDRDGDTQY
>TRBV7-2|TRBJ1-5
ASSWTGAGQPQH
>TRBV5-6|TRBJ1-1
ASSRDMNTEAF
>TRBV5-1|TRBJ2-7
ASSHGTGNPYEQY
>TRBV9|TRBJ2-5
ASSVESYQETQY
>TRBV5-4|TRBJ1-4
ASSLGTGVNEKLF
>TRBV10-1|TRBJ1-2
ASSEGHPYGYT